Sequencing of this T cell receptor beta chain was carried out in a study of T cell responses to AZD1222 COVID-19 vaccine. Trimming pared 6 bases from V and 1 base from J, leaving 10 bases between. CDR1 is LNHDA and CDR2 is SQIVND in the germline V gene (reference sequence). CDR3 size: 13 residues. Here immunoSEQ multiplex PCR was the method, and the copy in TCRdb shows in-frame clones only, minus some. The sample carries 90,000 to 150,000 clones, roughly 90% recorded once. As to this clone: Different DNA sequences within this sample yield the same CDR3.

The rearrangement links TRBV19 to TRBJ2-7; perhaps TRBD1 as D (6 bases). This clonotype was obtained from an adult in good health. The sequencing here drew on peripheral blood, taken on day 0 of AZD1222 vaccination. In nucleotides, the CDR3 is TGTGCCAGTAGCCGACAGGATTCCTACGAGCAGTACTTC. Amino acids: CASSRQDSYEQYF.